These T cell receptor beta chains were read from a single sample in a study of CD8+CD57+ T cells in acquired aplastic anemia. In TCRdb, the reads were re-called with MiXCR into one record per CDR3 protein. The table lists 150,000 to 200,000 distinct CDR3 sequences, 40% to 55% of them singletons. Sequencing was done on a sample of sorted CD4+, CD8+, or CD8+CD57+ T cells (not recorded which) from PBMCs. The receptors were gathered from a human donor with aplastic anemia. The CDR3 runs from the conserved cysteine through the conserved F or W. The D gene is left open where the match is weak. The size of a clone is reported for some rows only, either as once, few or many, or as a class for expanded clones.

D gene: TRBD1
CDR3 length: 17
J gene: TRBJ1-5
clone size: -
V gene: TRBV19
CDR3 protein: CASSFRDREEQNQPQHF
CDR3 DNA: TGTGCCAGTAGTTTCCGGGACAGGGAGGAACAAAATCAGCCCCAGCATTTT

D gene: TRBD1
CDR3 length: 13
J gene: TRBJ1-1
clone size: medium-sized
V gene: TRBV29-1
CDR3 protein: CSDQGAGNTEAFF
CDR3 DNA: TGCAGCGACCAGGGGGCTGGGAACACTGAAGCTTTCTTT

D gene: -
CDR3 length: 13
J gene: TRBJ1-1
clone size: many
V gene: TRBV6-1
CDR3 protein: CASSQGSVGKAFF
CDR3 DNA: TGTGCCAGCAGTCAGGGTAGTGTTGGGAAAGCTTTCTTT

D gene: -
CDR3 length: 15
J gene: TRBJ2-5
clone size: many
V gene: TRBV6-6
CDR3 protein: CASSYEWGPQETQYF
CDR3 DNA: TGTGCCAGCAGTTACGAGTGGGGACCCCAAGAGACCCAGTACTTC

D gene: TRBD1
CDR3 length: 16
J gene: TRBJ1-2
clone size: many
V gene: TRBV19
CDR3 protein: CASSALILRDRGGYTF
CDR3 DNA: TGTGCCAGTAGTGCCCTGATTCTCCGGGACAGAGGTGGCTACACCTTC

D gene: -
CDR3 length: 12
J gene: TRBJ2-7
clone size: -
V gene: TRBV10-1
CDR3 protein: CASSEWGYEQYF
CDR3 DNA: TGCGCCAGCAGTGAATGGGGCTACGAGCAGTACTTC

D gene: TRBD2
CDR3 length: 13
J gene: TRBJ2-1
clone size: -
V gene: TRBV2
CDR3 protein: CASRTSGGRSQFF
CDR3 DNA: TGTGCCAGCAGGACTAGCGGGGGGCGGTCGCAGTTCTTC

D gene: -
CDR3 length: 12
J gene: TRBJ2-1
clone size: -
V gene: TRBV7-2
CDR3 protein: CASSQIHNEQFF
CDR3 DNA: TGTGCCAGCAGCCAGATCCACAATGAGCAGTTCTTC

D gene: TRBD2
CDR3 length: 13
J gene: TRBJ2-3
clone size: -
V gene: TRBV15
CDR3 protein: CATSRTSGDTQYF
CDR3 DNA: TGTGCCACCAGCAGGACTAGCGGAGATACGCAGTATTTT

D gene: -
CDR3 length: 13
J gene: TRBJ2-3
clone size: -
V gene: TRBV2
CDR3 protein: CASRRTFTDTQYF
CDR3 DNA: TGTGCCAGCAGGAGGACATTCACAGATACGCAGTATTTT

D gene: -
CDR3 length: 13
J gene: TRBJ2-1
clone size: many
V gene: TRBV7-6
CDR3 protein: CASSLDPSGEQFF
CDR3 DNA: TGTGCCAGCAGCCTCGACCCGAGCGGGGAGCAGTTCTTC

D gene: -
CDR3 length: 14
J gene: TRBJ1-1
clone size: once
V gene: TRBV20-1
CDR3 protein: CSAPVTTGDTEAFF
CDR3 DNA: TGCAGTGCCCCGGTGACAACTGGGGACACTGAAGCTTTCTTT

D gene: TRBD2
CDR3 length: 15
J gene: TRBJ2-7
clone size: many
V gene: TRBV20-1
CDR3 protein: CSATWGRGASYEQYF
CDR3 DNA: TGCAGTGCTACCTGGGGGCGGGGGGCTTCCTACGAGCAGTACTTC

D gene: -
CDR3 length: 15
J gene: TRBJ2-3
clone size: many
V gene: TRBV4-3
CDR3 protein: CASSQGPVQGDTQYF
CDR3 DNA: TGCGCCAGCAGCCAAGGTCCGGTCCAAGGGGATACGCAGTATTTT

D gene: -
CDR3 length: 14
J gene: TRBJ1-4
clone size: many
V gene: TRBV5-1
CDR3 protein: CASSEASTNEKLFF
CDR3 DNA: TGCGCCAGCAGCGAGGCCTCAACTAATGAAAAACTGTTTTTT

D gene: -
CDR3 length: 15
J gene: TRBJ1-6
clone size: many
V gene: TRBV6-2/TRBV6-3
CDR3 protein: CASGTASSYNSPLHF
CDR3 DNA: TGTGCCAGCGGGACCGCGAGCTCCTATAATTCACCCCTCCACTTT

D gene: -
CDR3 length: 14
J gene: TRBJ1-6
clone size: -
V gene: TRBV20-1
CDR3 protein: CSARDSPLNSPLHF
CDR3 DNA: TGCAGTGCTAGAGATTCACCTTTAAATTCACCCCTCCACTTT